Each of the 13 T cell receptor beta chains below was sequenced from the same sample in a study of immune aging and cytomegalovirus after organ transplant. These receptors are not linked to any known antigen. Time point here: five sample-tagged time points from pre-transplant (day -1) to day 368 post-transplant, pooled. Cells were captured in microwells, and libraries were made with BD Rhapsody targeted mRNA and AbSeq chemistry. One entry per CDR3 protein, called by TCRdb with MiXCR from the single-cell sequencing reads. The sample shows tens of thousands of distinct CDR3 sequences, 35% to 40% of them seen only once. Sequencing was performed on CMV peptide-activated CD4+ and CD8+ T cells sorted from blood, taken at five time points, pooled. Indicated subset: sorted CD8+CD137+ and CD4+CD154+ T cells after 12 h CMV IE-1 peptide stimulation. Every receptor here comes from a female donor who had a heart transplant and CMV viremia.

The chain is built from TRBV29-1 and TRBJ2-3, with 9 bases aligning to TRBD2. The CDR3 sequence is 14 residues long. V gave up 7 bases and J gave up 4 bases; unmatched junction bases: 9. The germline V gene encodes CDR1 SQVTM and CDR2 ANQGSEA. The CDR3 protein is CSALSGRAADTQYF. The CDR3 DNA follows: TGCAGCGCTCTTAGCGGGAGAGCAGCAGATACGCAGTATTTT.

The rearrangement joins TRBV4-1 to TRBJ2-7; 8 bases agree with TRBD1. There are 16 residues in the CDR3. V gave up 3 bases and J gave up 1 base; unmatched junction bases: 8. Per germline, CDR1 MGHRA and CDR2 YSYEKL. CDR3 sequence (DNA): TGCGCCAGCAGCCAGTTCCCGAGGACAGGGTCCTACGAGCAGTACTTC. Its translation is CASSQFPRTGSYEQYF.

The chain is built from TRBV11-2 and TRBJ2-7, with D hard to call. This CDR3 comprises 15 residues. CDR1 is SGHAT, CDR2 FQNNGV, per germline. V dropped 5 bases and J dropped 6 bases, with 20 bases sitting between them. The CDR3 nucleotides read TGTGCCAGCAGCCTCCTAGGAATAGCTCCCCGCGAGCAGTACTTC. It specifies CASSLLGIAPREQYF.

This sequence joins TRBV12-3 or TRBV12-4 and TRBJ1-1; 8 nucleotides agree with TRBD1. With V trimmed by 2 bases and J by 3 bases, 5 bases remained unmatched. The CDR3 runs to 15 residues. In DNA form, the CDR3 reads TGTGCCAGCAGTTTAATTGTGACAGGGGACACTGAAGCTTTCTTT. Its translation: CASSLIVTGDTEAFF.

Relative to its sample, this clonotype is medium-sized. This chain joins TRBV7-2 and TRBJ2-7; TRBD2 is a possible D gene (6 bases). The CDR3 is made up of 12 amino acids. Looked up from germline, CDR1 is SGHTA and CDR2 is FQGNSA. The V end was cut by 3 bases, the J end by 3 bases, with 6 bases between. CDR3 region: CASSFSGYEQYF. CDR3 coding DNA: TGTGCCAGCAGCTTTAGCGGCTACGAGCAGTACTTC. Filled out from reference TRBV7-2 and TRBJ2-7, the complete variable domain reads GAGVSQSPSNKVTEKGKDVELRCDPISGHTALYWYRQSLGQGLEFLIYFQGNSAPDKSGLPSDRFSAERTGGSVSTLTIQRTQQEDSAVYLCASSFSGYEQYFGPGTRLTVT.

The chain combines TRBV18 with TRBJ1-5, with a tentative D call TRBD1 (5 bases). The CDR3 length is 15 residues. Trimming stripped 6 bases from V and 3 bases from J, with 15 bases between. The germline gives CDR1 KGHSH, CDR2 LQKENI. This CDR3 reads CASSEGPPLNQPQHF. In DNA form, the CDR3 reads TGTGCCAGCTCCGAGGGACCGCCGCTCAATCAGCCCCAGCATTTT.

Of note for this clonotype: The final CDR3 position lacks the conserved phenylalanine or tryptophan, pointing to a likely read error. The limits of the CDR3 on the DNA are not certain, so only TCRdb's listed CDR3 is given. The chain joins TRBV5-1 to TRBJ1-4. The CDR3 has 15 amino acids, counting both end residues. Germline V lookup: CDR1 SGHRS, CDR2 YFSETQ. CDR3 residues: CASSLAGSSSEKLFL.

In its sample, this clonotype is medium-sized (0.01 to 0.1%). This sequence joins TRBV6-2 or TRBV6-3 and TRBJ2-3; D remains ambiguous. The germline V and J ends were trimmed by 4 bases and 4 bases, with 9 bases remaining between them. The germline V gene has CDR1 MNHEY and CDR2 SVGEGT. The CDR3 is made up of 13 amino acids. The CDR3 DNA reads TGTGCCAGCAGTTTCGGTCTCGCAGATACGCAGTATTTT. Its protein product is CASSFGLADTQYF.

The chain combines TRBV29-1 with TRBJ1-5; no reliable D call. Germline assignment: CDR1 SQVTM and CDR2 ANQGSEA. CDR3 length equals 14 residues. V was trimmed by 6 bases and J by 3 bases, leaving 15 bases between them. This chain's CDR3 is CSVATDFTNQPQHF. CDR3 bases: TGCAGCGTCGCCACGGACTTTACCAATCAGCCCCAGCATTTT.

The rearrangement uses TRBV20-1 and TRBJ1-1; possibly TRBD1 for D (5 bases). CDR3 length: 15 amino acids. Germline V gene lookup returns CDR1 DFQATT and CDR2 SNEGSKA (reference sequence). Trimming shortened V by 0 bases and J by 0 bases, and 11 bases separated the two germline ends. The DNA for the CDR3 is TGCAGTGCTAGAGATTTTGGCAGGGTGAACACTGAAGCTTTCTTT. Translating it yields CSARDFGRVNTEAFF.

Worth noting for this clonotype: Possible read error: a much larger clone is one base away. J is TRBJ2-1 and V is TRBV29-1, with TRBD2 identical over 11 bases. There are 16 residues in the CDR3. CDR1 is SQVTM, CDR2 ANQGSEA, per germline. V dropped 4 bases and J dropped 8; count of bases not matched to a gene: 13. The CDR3 loop reads CSVVGGTSGSRDEQFF. In DNA form, the CDR3 reads TGCAGCGTTGTGGGGGGAACTAGCGGGAGTCGGGATGAGCAGTTCTTC.

This chain uses TRBV3-1 with TRBJ2-5; TRBD2 matches 14 bases. The length of the CDR3 is 17 residues. V dropped 1 base and J dropped 2; count of bases not matched to a gene: 3. The V gene's germline CDR1 is LGHDT and CDR2 YNNKEL (reference sequence). Written as DNA, the CDR3 is TGTGCCAGCAGCCAAGGCCGACTAGCGGGAGGGCAAGAGACCCAGTACTTC. Residues: CASSQGRLAGGQETQYF.

The sample holds a few counts of this clonotype. The DNA is omitted, as the CDR3 cannot be located on it reliably, and the CDR3 follows TCRdb's listing. J is TRBJ2-2 and V is TRBV24-1; the table's TRBD1 call for D was not verified on the DNA. Counting both end residues, the CDR3 totals 14 amino acids. Germline CDR1 reads KGHDR; CDR2 reads SFDVKD. CDR3: CATSVPGAEGELFF.